This entry lists 4 T cell receptor beta chains sequenced from one sample in a study of T-cell reconstitution after alpha-beta-depleted transplantation in children. TCRbeta library preparation incorporated unique molecular identifiers. A single record per CDR3 protein comes from TCRdb applying MiXCR to the PCR reads. This repertoire shows about a million distinct CDR3 sequences, about 29% found once; its top ten account for approximately 30%. Specimen: PBMCs, mostly from graft donor cells, collected 360 days after TCRalphabeta/CD19-depleted stem cell transplant. These receptors all stem from a boy in the first two years of life who had a stem cell transplant for SCID, so the T cells may come from the graft donor.

The chain links TRBV29-1 to TRBJ2-7, with 7 bases that match TRBD1. This CDR3 has 13 residues. J gave up 3 bases and V 7 bases, and 9 bases lay outside the gene matches. Per the germline V gene, CDR1 is SQVTM and CDR2 is ANQGSEA. The CDR3 is CSADPTGSYEQYF. Here the CDR3 DNA reads TGCAGCGCCGATCCGACAGGGAGCTACGAGCAGTACTTC.

This chain connects TRBV24-1 to TRBJ2-1; 8 positions agree with TRBD2. The germline V gene has CDR1 KGHDR and CDR2 SFDVKD. There are 14 residues in the CDR3. J gave up 8 bases and V 9 bases, and 11 bases lay outside the gene matches. The CDR3 sequence is CATARGGLFDEQFF. DNA of the CDR3: TGTGCCACCGCCCGGGGGGGCCTTTTTGATGAGCAGTTCTTC.

This clonotype has only a few counts. The chain joins TRBV12-3 or TRBV12-4 to TRBJ1-2, with D possibly matching TRBD1 (6 bases). V was shortened by 6 bases and J by 7 bases, with 15 bases between the two germline ends. This CDR3 has 13 residues. CDR3 loop: CASSLQGWRGYTF. The CDR3, as DNA: TGTGCCAGCAGCTTACAGGGATGGCGTGGCTACACCTTC.

In its sample, this clonotype was seen a few times. The CDR3 region has the DNA TGTGCCGGGTATAGCGGGGAAGGTGAGCAGTTCTTC. It encodes CAGYSGEGEQFF. The chain has TRBV7-9 and TRBJ2-1; TRBD2 matches 8 bases. The trim removed 11 bases at V and 9 bases at J, leaving 9 bases unmatched. The CDR3 extends over 12 amino acids. The germline V gene encodes CDR1 SEHNR and CDR2 FQNEAQ (reference sequence).